The 15 T cell receptor beta chains below were found in one sample sequenced in a study of cytomegalovirus exposure and HLA in healthy donors. In the PCR, 60 Vbeta and 13 Jbeta primers were used. Some clones are missing from TCRdb's copy, which holds only in-frame ones; the method was immunoSEQ multiplex PCR. The top ten hold about 1.6% of the sample, which has under 200,000 clones, around three quarters seen once. Sequencing was performed on PBMCs. All receptors derive from a middle-aged man in good health and CMV-seronegative.

The V gene is TRBV7-9, the J gene TRBJ2-1; 8 bases match TRBD2. The CDR3 sequence is 16 residues long. Germline-derived CDR1 and CDR2 are SEHNR and FQNEAQ (reference sequence). After removal of 2 bases from V and 5 bases from J, the junction contained 8 bases not matched to a gene. CDR3 sequence (DNA): TGTGCCAGCAGCTTAAGTGAACTAGCGGCGAACAATGAGCAGTTCTTC. Its protein is CASSLSELAANNEQFF.

This clone was counted once. The chain combines TRBV28 with TRBJ2-7, with TRBD2 matching over 12 bases. Germline lookup yields CDR1 MDHEN and CDR2 SYDVKM. The CDR3 sequence is 14 residues long. V shed 10 bases and J 3 bases; nucleotides not matched to a gene: 7. The DNA for the CDR3 is TGTGCCACAAATCGACTAGCGGGAGTCTACGAGCAGTACGTC. Translated: CATNRLAGVYEQYV.

The V and J genes are TRBV7-9 and TRBJ2-5; D unclear. The CDR3 runs 16 residues. V was shortened by 8 bases and J by 4 bases, with 23 bases between the two germline ends. Germline CDR1 is SEHNR and CDR2 is FQNEAQ (reference sequence). The DNA for the CDR3 is TGTGCCAGCGGAGAGTGGCTCGAGTTTAGTTCAGAGACCCAGTACTTC. This codes for CASGEWLEFSSETQYF.

The chain is built from TRBV29-1 and TRBJ1-6, with D possibly being TRBD1 (5 bases). The ends were cut back, 7 bases at V and 6 bases at J, with 16 bases in the middle. Germline loops: CDR1 SQVTM, CDR2 ANQGSEA. The CDR3 is made up of 14 amino acids. CDR3 in amino acids: CSAAQGTGNSPLHF. The CDR3 DNA sequence: TGCAGCGCCGCTCAGGGAACGGGTAATTCACCCCTCCACTTT.

This clone showed up just a few times. J is TRBJ1-6 and V is TRBV19; 7 bases are a match to TRBD1. The CDR3 length is 17 residues. J was trimmed by 7 bases and V by 2 bases; bases with no gene match: 11. Germline assignment: CDR1 LNHDA and CDR2 SQIVND (reference sequence). The CDR3 DNA is TGTGCCAGTAGTATACTGAGGGGGCGCCCGGAAAATTCACCCCTCCACTTT. It translates to CASSILRGRPENSPLHF.

V usage is TRBV7-2 and J usage is TRBJ1-2; TRBD1 is a possible D gene (5 bases). There are 15 residues in the CDR3. Germline V gene data show CDR1 as SGHTA and CDR2 as FQGNSA. Trimming took 4 bases from V and 4 from J, leaving 16 bases between them. The CDR3 DNA follows: TGTGCCAGCAGCTCTACCGGGACTAAGGGCTATGGCTACACCTTC. It specifies CASSSTGTKGYGYTF. Looking up the rest from reference TRBV7-2 and TRBJ1-2 gives the full variable domain: GAGVSQSPSNKVTEKGKDVELRCDPISGHTALYWYRQSLGQGLEFLIYFQGNSAPDKSGLPSDRFSAERTGGSVSTLTIQRTQQEDSAVYLCASSSTGTKGYGYTFGSGTRLTVV.

V and J are TRBV5-1 and TRBJ2-1; 10 bases match TRBD2. The V gene end was trimmed by 4 bases and the J gene end by 10 bases; junction bases not matched to a gene: 11. Germline V gene data show CDR1 as SGHRS and CDR2 as YFSETQ. The CDR3 is made up of 15 amino acids. CDR3 sequence: CASSLEREGSREQFF. The CDR3 bases are TGCGCCAGCAGCCTGGAGCGGGAGGGCTCCCGGGAGCAGTTCTTC. The variable domain in full, completed from reference TRBV5-1 and TRBJ2-1, reads KAGVTQTPRYLIKTRGQQVTLSCSPISGHRSVSWYQQTPGQGLQFLFEYFSETQRNKGNFPGRFSGRQFSNSRSEMNVSTLELGDSALYLCASSLEREGSREQFFGPGTRLTVL.

The gene calls are TRBV5-1 and TRBJ2-3; a possible D gene is TRBD2 (6 bases). The CDR3 has 14 residues. Germline assignment: CDR1 SGHRS and CDR2 YFSETQ. Deletions cut 6 bases from V and 3 bases from J, with 14 bases between. In DNA form, the CDR3 reads TGCGCCAGCAAATGGGGCGGGAAAACAGATACGCAGTATTTT. Translation gives CASKWGGKTDTQYF.

This clone was seen a single time. The chain recombines TRBV10-3 with TRBJ2-7; tentatively, D is TRBD2 (5 bases). Germline V gene lookup returns CDR1 ENHRY and CDR2 SYGVKD. V was trimmed by 6 bases and J by 5 bases, leaving 8 bases between them. CDR3 length: 11 amino acids. Here the CDR3 DNA reads TGTGCCATCAGATTCGGGGACGAGCAGTACTTC. This translates into CAIRFGDEQYF.

V is TRBV30 and J is TRBJ1-3, with D hard to call. Trimming took off 0 bases at V and 4 bases at J, with 10 bases between the two ends. The CDR3 consists of 14 residues. Germline assignment: CDR1 GTSNPN and CDR2 SVGIG (reference sequence). The CDR3 loop is CAWSVTRGGNTIYF. DNA for the CDR3: TGTGCCTGGAGTGTAACTCGAGGGGGAAACACCATATATTTT.

The V call is TRBV28, the J call TRBJ2-2; 8 nucleotides agree with TRBD1. The CDR3 is 15 amino acids. Per the germline V gene, CDR1 is MDHEN and CDR2 is SYDVKM. V gave up 6 bases and J gave up 7 bases; unmatched junction bases: 10. The CDR3 region has the DNA TGTGCCAGCAGCGAACGGGACAGGAGTGTCGGGGAGCTGTTTTTT. As protein: CASSERDRSVGELFF.

This chain connects TRBV19 to TRBJ1-1, with D perhaps TRBD1 (6 bases). CDR1 is LNHDA, CDR2 SQIVND, per germline (reference sequence). This CDR3 has 15 amino acids. Trimming stripped 5 bases from V and 1 base from J, with 14 bases between. CDR3 residues: CASSPWTAKNTEAFF. CDR3 sequence (DNA): TGTGCCAGTAGTCCATGGACAGCTAAGAACACTGAAGCTTTCTTT. The whole variable domain, remainder taken from reference TRBV19 and TRBJ1-1, is DGGITQSPKYLFRKEGQNVTLSCEQNLNHDAMYWYRQDPGQGLRLIYYSQIVNDFQKGDIAEGYSVSREKKESFPLTVTSAQKNPTAFYLCASSPWTAKNTEAFFGQGTRLTVV.

V and J are TRBV4-1 and TRBJ1-1, with unresolved D. CDR3 length: 13 amino acids. Germline CDR1 reads MGHRA; CDR2 reads YSYEKL. V was cut by 4 bases and J by 3 bases, with 9 bases left in between. The CDR3 is CASSPGSHTEAFF. Here the CDR3 DNA reads TGCGCCAGCAGCCCGGGAAGTCACACTGAAGCTTTCTTT.

The chain combines TRBV28 with TRBJ2-5; 9 bases are shared with TRBD2. The germline CDR1 and CDR2 sequences are MDHEN and SYDVKM. After removal of 5 bases from V and 2 bases from J, the junction contained 3 bases not matched to a gene. CDR3 length: 14 residues. CDR3 sequence reads: CASSTLAGQETQYF. The CDR3 DNA reads as TGTGCCAGCAGTACTCTAGCGGGACAAGAGACCCAGTACTTC. The full variable domain, with the rest looked up from reference TRBV28 and TRBJ2-5, is DVKVTQSSRYLVKRTGEKVFLECVQDMDHENMFWYRQDPGLGLRLIYFSYDVKMKEKGDIPEGYSVSREKKERFSLILESASTNQTSMYLCASSTLAGQETQYFGPGTRLLVL.

This clone was counted only a few times. The rearrangement joins TRBV27 to TRBJ2-1, with TRBD1 identical over 10 bases. Germline V lookup: CDR1 MNHEY, CDR2 SMNVEV (reference sequence). CDR3 length: 15 amino acids. Trimming removed 3 bases from V and 7 bases from J; junction bases left unmatched: 6. CDR3 amino acids: CASSFGTGVRNEQFF. CDR3 in DNA: TGTGCCAGCAGTTTCGGGACAGGGGTAAGAAATGAGCAGTTCTTC.